The 30 T cell receptor beta chains below come from one sample, sequenced in a study of CD8+ T cells in alopecia areata. cDNA prepared by RNA extraction and subsequent reverse transcription served as the template for sequencing. Sequencing used immunoSEQ multiplex PCR; TCRdb keeps in-frame clones, though not all of them. The profile shows roughly 180,000 clones, 50% to 65% of them singletons. Treatment in this sample: oral pan-JAK inhibitor, 5-10 mg twice daily. Sequenced material: CD8+ T cells sorted from blood, taken at week 24, from a patient treated with tofacitinib. The receptors stem from a human donor with alopecia areata.

Only a few counts were recorded for this clone. The rearrangement links TRBV28 to TRBJ2-1, with 12 bases aligning to TRBD2. Trimming removed 5 bases from V and 3 bases from J; junction bases left unmatched: 5. Germline assignment: CDR1 MDHEN and CDR2 SYDVKM. This CDR3 is built from 16 residues. The CDR3 sequence: CASSPGLAGNYNEQFF. The CDR3 DNA reads TGTGCCAGCAGTCCAGGACTAGCGGGGAACTACAATGAGCAGTTCTTC.

The chain is built from TRBV29-1 and TRBJ2-7, with 8 nucleotides matching TRBD1. Per germline, CDR1 SQVTM and CDR2 ANQGSEA. J gave up 1 base and V 6 bases, and 8 bases lay outside the gene matches. The CDR3 consists of 14 residues. The CDR3 protein is CSVRGQGVSYEQYF. CDR3 DNA: TGCAGCGTCCGAGGACAGGGTGTATCCTACGAGCAGTACTTC.

The chain carries TRBV7-2 and TRBJ2-1; TRBD1 aligns across 9 bases. The germline CDR1 and CDR2 sequences are SGHTA and FQGNSA. CDR3 length equals 18 residues. V gave up 2 bases and J gave up 7 bases; unmatched junction bases: 15. The CDR3 nucleotides read TGTGCCAGCAGCTTAAAGGGGCTGGGACAGGGAAAAAGGAATGAGCAGTTCTTC. Translated, it gives CASSLKGLGQGKRNEQFF.

The chain has TRBV2 and TRBJ2-3, with D perhaps matching TRBD1 (6 bases). CDR1 is SNHLY and CDR2 is FYNNEI in the germline V gene. Trimming cost V 6 bases and J 6 bases, with 16 bases left between them. This CDR3 has 14 residues. The chain's CDR3 is CASSEGDPRDTQYF. The CDR3 region has the DNA TGTGCCAGCAGCGAGGGGGACCCCAGGGATACGCAGTATTTT. The full variable domain, with the rest looked up from reference TRBV2 and TRBJ2-3, is EPEVTQTPSHQVTQMGQEVILRCVPISNHLYFYWYRQILGQKVEFLVSFYNNEISEKSEIFDDQFSVERPDGSNFTLKIRSTKLEDSAMYFCASSEGDPRDTQYFGPGTRLTVL.

This clone was seen once. The identical CDR3 is also encoded by other nucleotide sequences in the sample. The rearrangement links TRBV13 to TRBJ1-5; D uncertain. The CDR3 has 14 amino acids. Germline assignment: CDR1 PRHDT and CDR2 FYEKMQ (reference sequence). Trimming pared 0 bases from V and 3 bases from J, leaving 6 bases between. CDR3 nucleotides: TGTGCCAGCAGCTTAGGCCGCTCCAATCAGCCCCAGCATTTT. Translated: CASSLGRSNQPQHF.

J is TRBJ2-3 and V is TRBV27, with D hard to call. V was clipped by 4 bases and J by 2 bases, with 13 bases between them. The CDR3 is made up of 15 amino acids. Germline CDR1 and CDR2: MNHEY and SMNVEV (reference sequence). In DNA, the CDR3 is TGTGCCAGCAGTTCCCCGGGTACCCCCACAGATACGCAGTATTTT. It translates to CASSSPGTPTDTQYF.

This clone appeared a few times. The V and J genes are TRBV6-6 and TRBJ2-1, with D perhaps matching TRBD1 (5 bases). The CDR3 runs to 16 residues. Trimming pared 4 bases from V and 0 bases from J, leaving 13 bases between. Looked up from germline, CDR1 is MNHNY and CDR2 is SVGAGI (reference sequence). The CDR3 spells CASSLAGQNSYNEQFF. DNA for the CDR3: TGTGCCAGCAGTTTGGCAGGACAAAACTCCTACAATGAGCAGTTCTTC.

The chain carries TRBV13 and TRBJ2-7, with 9 positions matching TRBD1. The V gene's germline CDR1 is PRHDT and CDR2 FYEKMQ (reference sequence). This CDR3 spans 15 amino acids. The ends lost 2 bases at V and 3 bases at J; junction bases unmatched: 5. CDR3 amino acids: CASSLMGQGSYEQYF. CDR3 DNA: TGTGCCAGCAGCTTAATGGGACAGGGTAGCTACGAGCAGTACTTC.

CDR3 loop: CASSSRADTGELFF. The DNA of the CDR3 is TGTGCCAGCAGTTCCAGGGCCGACACCGGGGAGCTGTTTTTT. This sequence joins TRBV28 and TRBJ2-2; D is possibly TRBD1 (5 bases). Germline V lookup: CDR1 MDHEN, CDR2 SYDVKM. V was shortened by 4 bases and J by 3 bases, with 9 bases between the two germline ends. The CDR3 is 14 residues long.

This chain connects TRBV7-2 to TRBJ2-7; 8 bases line up with TRBD1. V dropped 3 bases and J dropped 6; count of bases not matched to a gene: 1. Germline V gives CDR1 SGHTA, CDR2 FQGNSA. There are 12 residues in the CDR3. In DNA form, the CDR3 reads TGTGCCAGCAGCTTGGACAGGGTCGAGCAGTACTTC. Translated: CASSLDRVEQYF.

The V gene is TRBV4-3, the J gene TRBJ2-1; no reliable D call. This CDR3 region has 15 residues. Germline-derived CDR1 and CDR2 are LGHNA and YSLEER. Trimming removed 0 bases from V and 5 bases from J, with 11 bases in between. The CDR3 reads CASSQDPKGNNEQFF. As DNA, the CDR3 is TGCGCCAGCAGCCAAGATCCGAAGGGTAACAATGAGCAGTTCTTC.

This clone was seen once. CDR3 residues: CASSVGGGESYEQYF. In DNA form, the CDR3 reads TGTGCCAGCAGCGTAGGTGGTGGGGAGTCCTACGAGCAGTACTTC. The J gene is TRBJ2-7, the V gene TRBV9, with D possibly being TRBD2 (5 bases). The CDR3 has 15 amino acids. V shed 0 bases and J shed 1 base, with 11 bases lying between them. Germline V CDR1 and CDR2: SGDLS, YYNGEE.

This clone appeared a single time. This chain links TRBV6-5 with TRBJ2-3; the match to TRBD1 covers 8 bases. The CDR3 loop spans 16 amino acids. Unmatched junction bases numbered 10, after V lost 4 bases and J lost 4 bases. Germline V lookup: CDR1 MNHEY, CDR2 SVGAGI. CDR3 sequence: CASSSPRTGFADTQYF. The CDR3 DNA sequence: TGTGCCAGCAGTTCCCCTAGGACAGGGTTCGCAGATACGCAGTATTTT.

CDR3 nucleotide sequence: TGCAGCGTTGAAGACGGAATGAACACTGAAGCTTTCTTT. Its protein is CSVEDGMNTEAFF. The chain has TRBV29-1 and TRBJ1-1; D not certain. V lost 0 bases and J 0 bases, leaving 5 bases between the germline ends. In germline, CDR1 is SQVTM, CDR2 ANQGSEA. CDR3 size: 13 residues.

The rearrangement links TRBV30 to TRBJ2-1; 9 positions agree with TRBD2. The CDR3 contains 14 residues. V lost 2 bases and J lost 7; bases outside the gene matches: 6. Per germline, CDR1 GTSNPN and CDR2 SVGIG (reference sequence). CDR3 DNA: TGTGCCTGGAGTAGAGCTAGCGGGGTGAATGAGCAGTTCTTC. Protein product: CAWSRASGVNEQFF.

The chain is built from TRBV10-3 and TRBJ2-3, with D uncertain. CDR3 length equals 11 residues. CDR1 is ENHRY and CDR2 is SYGVKD in the germline V gene. Trimming cost V 3 bases and J 4 bases, with 2 bases left between them. The CDR3 coding sequence is TGTGCCATCAGTGAATCAGATACGCAGTATTTT. As protein: CAISESDTQYF.

V gene TRBV12-5 combines with J gene TRBJ2-7; D ambiguous. The CDR3 runs 12 residues. V gave up 1 base and J gave up 7 bases, with 8 bases separating them. Looked up from germline, CDR1 is LGHNT and CDR2 is FRNRAP. CDR3 in amino acids: CASGLAHEEQYF. CDR3 sequence (DNA): TGTGCTAGTGGTTTGGCACACGAAGAGCAGTACTTC.

The V and J genes are TRBV7-8 and TRBJ2-7, with D possibly called TRBD1 or TRBD2 (5 bases each). The germline V and J ends were trimmed by 1 base and 4 bases, with 8 bases remaining between them. The CDR3 totals 13 residues. Germline V CDR1 and CDR2: SGHVS, FQNEAQ. CDR3 region: CASSLGREYEQYF. In DNA form, the CDR3 reads TGTGCCAGCAGCTTAGGCAGGGAGTACGAGCAGTACTTC. Looking up the rest from reference TRBV7-8 and TRBJ2-7 gives the full variable domain: GAGVSQSPRYKVAKRGQDVALRCDPISGHVSLFWYQQALGQGPEFLTYFQNEAQLDKSGLPSDRFFAERPEGSVSTLKIQRTQQEDSAVYLCASSLGREYEQYFGPGTRLTVT.

The genes are TRBV2 and TRBJ1-4; a weak D match, TRBD1 (5 bases). CDR1 and CDR2 (germline): SNHLY, FYNNEI. The V gene lost 5 bases and the J gene lost 0 bases, with 7 bases spanning the gap. The CDR3 loop spans 14 amino acids. CDR3 sequence: CASSPGTTNEKLFF. As DNA, the CDR3 is TGTGCCAGCAGTCCAGGGACAACTAATGAAAAACTGTTTTTT. Full variable domain (outside the CDR3, taken from reference TRBV2 and TRBJ1-4): EPEVTQTPSHQVTQMGQEVILRCVPISNHLYFYWYRQILGQKVEFLVSFYNNEISEKSEIFDDQFSVERPDGSNFTLKIRSTKLEDSAMYFCASSPGTTNEKLFFGSGTQLSVL.

This clone occurred once. This chain connects TRBV25-1 to TRBJ2-1; D is undetermined. The CDR3 sequence is 15 residues long. The V end was cut by 3 bases, the J end by 5 bases, with 14 bases between. CDR1 is MGHDK, CDR2 SYGVNS, per germline. CDR3 region: CASSEDRSGHNEQFF. The CDR3 DNA is TGTGCCAGCAGTGAGGACCGCTCGGGTCACAATGAGCAGTTCTTC. The whole variable domain, remainder taken from reference TRBV25-1 and TRBJ2-1, is EADIYQTPRYLVIGTGKKITLECSQTMGHDKMYWYQQDPGMELHLIHYSYGVNSTEKGDLSSESTVSRIRTEHFPLTLESARPSHTSQYLCASSEDRSGHNEQFFGPGTRLTVL.

The chain couples TRBV13 to TRBJ1-1; 9 bases agree with TRBD1. Germline lookup yields CDR1 PRHDT and CDR2 FYEKMQ (reference sequence). Losses at the gene ends were 5 bases for V and 4 bases for J; bases not matched to a gene: 5. The CDR3 has 14 residues. The CDR3 DNA is TGTGCCAGCAGCACGGGACAGGGAAGCACTGAAGCTTTCTTT. This codes for CASSTGQGSTEAFF. The whole variable domain, filled in from reference TRBV13 and TRBJ1-1, reads AAGVIQSPRHLIKEKRETATLKCYPIPRHDTVYWYQQGPGQDPQFLISFYEKMQSDKGSIPDRFSAQQFSDYHSELNMSSLELGDSALYFCASSTGQGSTEAFFGQGTRLTVV.

This sequence joins TRBV4-3 and TRBJ2-7; 7 bases align to TRBD1. The CDR3 spans 14 residues. CDR1 is LGHNA and CDR2 is YSLEER in the germline V gene. The ends lost 4 bases at V and 5 bases at J; junction bases unmatched: 8. For the CDR3, the DNA is TGCGCCAGCAGCCCGTCGGGACAGTTAAACGAGCAGTACTTC. This encodes CASSPSGQLNEQYF.

The chain links TRBV18 to TRBJ2-1; TRBD1 might be the D (6 bases). V lost 1 base and J lost 8, with 9 bases in between. CDR3 length equals 13 residues. CDR1 is KGHSH and CDR2 is LQKENI in the germline V gene. CDR3 sequence (DNA): TGTGCCAGCTCACCACAGGGGGTAGATGAGCAGTTCTTC. It translates to CASSPQGVDEQFF.

This clone has a single count. The chain links TRBV4-1 to TRBJ2-4, with D tentatively TRBD2 (7 bases). Germline V gene sequence: CDR1 MGHRA, CDR2 YSYEKL. V was pared by 1 base and J by 8 bases, with 12 bases between. The CDR3 runs 14 residues. The DNA of the CDR3 is TGCGCCAGCAGCCAAGGTCGGGGGGCATACATTCAGTACTTC. Amino acids: CASSQGRGAYIQYF.

This clone has a handful of counts. This rearrangement joins TRBV9 to TRBJ2-5; 10 bases map to TRBD2. The CDR3 is made up of 15 amino acids. The germline V gene has CDR1 SGDLS and CDR2 YYNGEE. The J segment lost 2 bases and the V segment lost 4 bases, leaving 5 bases of the junction unmatched. CDR3 nucleotides: TGTGCCAGCAGCCCTGGGACTAGCGCACAAGAGACCCAGTACTTC. Residues: CASSPGTSAQETQYF.

The rearrangement uses TRBV29-1 and TRBJ1-2; the D is unclear. V was trimmed by 1 base and J by 2 bases, leaving 11 bases between them. Germline V gene data show CDR1 as SQVTM and CDR2 as ANQGSEA. This CDR3 is 14 amino acids long. Written as DNA, the CDR3 is TGCAGCGTTGAAGGGGATTCCGGGAACTATGGCTACACCTTC. This sequence encodes CSVEGDSGNYGYTF.

The chain employs TRBV30 and TRBJ2-1, with D perhaps TRBD1 (5 bases). V lost 6 bases and J 5 bases, leaving 17 bases between the germline ends. CDR3 length: 14 residues. Germline V gene data show CDR1 as GTSNPN and CDR2 as SVGIG (reference sequence). CDR3 bases: TGTGCCTGCACCCAGGGTGGTCTAGACAATGAGCAGTTCTTC. Translated, it gives CACTQGGLDNEQFF.

The chain employs TRBV30 and TRBJ2-6; 8 positions agree with TRBD1. This CDR3 comprises 15 residues. J was trimmed by 2 bases and V by 3 bases; bases with no gene match: 3. The germline gives CDR1 GTSNPN, CDR2 SVGIG (reference sequence). CDR3 sequence: CAWRGGQAGANVLTF. DNA of the CDR3: TGTGCCTGGAGGGGGGGACAGGCTGGGGCCAACGTCCTGACTTTC.

The V call is TRBV4-1, the J call TRBJ1-2; D call uncertain. The CDR3 runs 12 residues. The germline gives CDR1 MGHRA, CDR2 YSYEKL. V lost 1 base and J 3 bases, leaving 3 bases between the germline ends. Here the CDR3 reads CASSQGDYGYTF. The CDR3, as DNA: TGCGCCAGCAGCCAAGGGGACTATGGCTACACCTTC.

This clone was counted a few times. This chain connects TRBV2 to TRBJ2-6; perhaps D is TRBD1 or TRBD2 (5 bases each). The CDR3 contains 18 residues. Looked up from germline, CDR1 is SNHLY and CDR2 is FYNNEI. V was clipped by 0 bases and J by 1 base, with 13 bases between them. The CDR3 reads CASSEAWDVSSGANVLTF. The CDR3 coding sequence is TGTGCCAGCAGTGAAGCGTGGGACGTCTCATCTGGGGCCAACGTCCTGACTTTC.